Listed below are T cell receptor beta chains from one sample, sequenced in a study of T cells in localized non-small cell lung cancer. Only in-frame clones appear in the TCRdb table, and some are missing; sequencing was by immunoSEQ multiplex PCR. In the table there are around 2,700 clones, 22% of which are singletons. Sequenced material: lung tumor tissue, taken before any cancer treatment. These receptors were obtained from a male donor at least 60 years old with stage III squamous cell lung carcinoma. CDR3s include the opening cysteine and the closing phenylalanine or tryptophan. Clone sizes are given selectively: once, few, many, or a class where the clone is expanded.

V: TRBV11-3; size: .; J: TRBJ2-5; length: 15; CDR3: CASSQIGQEQETQYF
V: TRBV25-1; size: .; J: TRBJ2-5; length: 17; CDR3: CASSPPSYGQLQETQYF
V: TRBV7-6; size: medium-sized; J: TRBJ2-2; length: 15; CDR3: CASSLGVTKTGELFF
V: TRBV6-8; size: .; J: TRBJ2-2; length: 16; CDR3: CASSPPSGGWTGELFF
V: TRBV23-1; size: few; J: TRBJ1-1; length: 14; CDR3: CASSLGGFGTEAFF
V: TRBV19; size: once; J: TRBJ1-1; length: 17; CDR3: CASRMTTTGRMNTEAFF
V: TRBV19; size: .; J: TRBJ1-2; length: 12; CDR3: CASSGTAYGYTF
V: TRBV30; size: .; J: TRBJ2-3; length: 15; CDR3: CAWSVSYGGRDTQYF
V: TRBV7-2; size: .; J: TRBJ2-2; length: 13; CDR3: CASSWGVTGELFF
V: TRBV9; size: few; J: TRBJ2-3; length: 15; CDR3: CASSVLAGDTDTQYF
V: TRBV7-2; size: medium-sized; J: TRBJ1-1; length: 13; CDR3: CASSLGGSTEAFF